This T cell receptor (beta chain) was sequenced during a study of long-term antiretroviral therapy in people with HIV. Points from the study as a whole: Patients on ART gained diversity, which nonetheless stayed below transplant donor controls. Dominant in the repertoire at all time points were clones expanded before ART.

As for this clone: As yet, its antigen is unknown. At one of its ends the junction is not consistent with the germline gene, which may arise from a read error.

Run at survey level, the immunoSEQ assay was version v3.0. Each sample had sequencing targeting roughly 35,000-55,000 T-cell genomes. Only in-frame clones appear in the TCRdb table, and some are missing; sequencing was by immunoSEQ multiplex PCR. The sample contains roughly 23,000 clones, around 82% of which appear only once. Germline V gene data show CDR1 as SGDLS and CDR2 as YYNGEE. This CDR3 is built from 11 residues. This TCR was recovered from a man between 25 and 39 years old with HIV. J is TRBJ2-7 and V is TRBV9; TRBD2 matches 7 bases. The input for sequencing was unsorted PBMCs, taken 1.5 years after starting antiretroviral therapy. The CDR3 DNA reads as TGTGCCAGCAGCGCGGGGGGTTTTCAGGTTTTC. Translating gives CASSAGGFQVF.